This entry lists 6 T cell receptor beta chains sequenced from one sample in a study of monozygotic twins with inflammatory bowel disease. TCRdb reprocessed the 5' RACE reads; each CDR3 protein has one entry and no DNA is given. Recorded for this sample: some 150,000 distinct CDR3 sequences. Sequencing used blood. These receptor sequences come from a human donor with ulcerative colitis or Crohn's disease, or a healthy co-twin of an affected twin (not recorded which).

The chain recombines TRBV29-1 with TRBJ1-1; TCRdb outputs TRBD1, but without DNA this stays unchecked. Germline V gene lookup returns CDR1 SQVTM and CDR2 ANQGSEA. This CDR3 has 11 residues. This CDR3 reads CSFWGGLEAFF.

The chain links TRBV29-1 to TRBJ2-2; TCRdb designates TRBD1, a call that cannot be tested without DNA. The CDR3 length is 11 residues. Germline V gives CDR1 SQVTM, CDR2 ANQGSEA. The CDR3 loop is CSVVRDGELFF.

The rearrangement uses TRBV9 and TRBJ1-5; TCRdb gives TRBD1 as the D gene, but with no DNA this cannot be confirmed. The germline V gene has CDR1 SGDLS and CDR2 YYNGEE. This CDR3 comprises 14 residues. The CDR3: CASSLSGTSQPQHF.

The chain couples TRBV7-3 to TRBJ1-6. CDR1 is SGHTA, CDR2 FQGTGA, per germline. The CDR3 covers 15 residues. The CDR3 protein is CASSLNGPDNSPLHF.

The chain joins TRBV7-2 to TRBJ1-1. CDR1 is SGHTA, CDR2 FQGNSA, per germline. The CDR3 covers 14 residues. CDR3 region: CASSLVLGPTEAFF.

The chain carries TRBV7-6 and TRBJ1-1; as DNA is missing, the TRBD1 call by TCRdb cannot be tested. In germline, CDR1 is SGHVS, CDR2 FNYEAQ. The CDR3 consists of 13 residues. CDR3 amino acids: CASRMGRGTEAFF.